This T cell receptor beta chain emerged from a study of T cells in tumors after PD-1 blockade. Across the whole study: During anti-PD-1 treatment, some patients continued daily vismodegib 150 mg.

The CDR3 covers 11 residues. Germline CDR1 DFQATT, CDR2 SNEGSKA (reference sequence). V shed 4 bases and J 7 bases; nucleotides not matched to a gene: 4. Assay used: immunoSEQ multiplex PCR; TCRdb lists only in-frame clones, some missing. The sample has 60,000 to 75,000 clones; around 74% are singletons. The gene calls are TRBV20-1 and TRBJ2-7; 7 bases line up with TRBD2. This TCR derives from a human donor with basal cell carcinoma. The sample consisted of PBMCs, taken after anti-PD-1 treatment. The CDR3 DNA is TGCAGTGCTATTCGGGGGGAAGAGCAGTACTTC. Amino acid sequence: CSAIRGEEQYF.